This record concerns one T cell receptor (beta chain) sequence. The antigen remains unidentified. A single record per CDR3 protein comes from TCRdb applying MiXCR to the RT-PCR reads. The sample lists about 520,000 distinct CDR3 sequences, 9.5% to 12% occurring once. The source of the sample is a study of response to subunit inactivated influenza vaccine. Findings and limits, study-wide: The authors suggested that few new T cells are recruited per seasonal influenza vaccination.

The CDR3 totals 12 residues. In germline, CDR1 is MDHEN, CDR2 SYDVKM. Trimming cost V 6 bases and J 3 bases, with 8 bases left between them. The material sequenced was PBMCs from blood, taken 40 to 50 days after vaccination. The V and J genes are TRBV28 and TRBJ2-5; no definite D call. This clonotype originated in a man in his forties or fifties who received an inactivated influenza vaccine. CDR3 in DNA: TGTGCCAGCAGGTCTCTTGAAGAGACCCAGTACTTC. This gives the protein CASRSLEETQYF. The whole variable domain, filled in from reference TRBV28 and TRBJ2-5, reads DVKVTQSSRYLVKRTGEKVFLECVQDMDHENMFWYRQDPGLGLRLIYFSYDVKMKEKGDIPEGYSVSREKKERFSLILESASTNQTSMYLCASRSLEETQYFGPGTRLLVL.